The sequence of this TCR beta chain was determined in a study of shared clonotypes between healthy human individuals. Study-wide findings and caveats: Against clonotypes common to all four donors, non-shared ones had lower generation probabilities.

The CDR3 is made up of 13 amino acids. CDR1 and CDR2 (germline): MNHNS, SASEGT. V lost 2 bases, J lost 6 bases, and 10 bases lay in between. As defined, naive CD8 cells were CD45RO-negative and positively selected for CCR7, with terminally differentiated effector memory CD45RA+ cells excluded. Of note for this clone: Its antigen is undetermined.

For each subset, genomic DNA was distributed in equal portions over several immunoSEQ plates. Original analysis: Junction-only sequences without quality scores came from ImmunoSEQ, so filtering differed. Measured with immunoSEQ multiplex PCR; TCRdb has only the in-frame clones, and not every one. V and J calls plus clone size are reproduced from that table; the DNA served to infer D and trimming. This sample yields around 580,000 clones, of which nearly 98% are seen a single time; 0.3% belongs to the top ten. Sequencing used naive CD8+ T cells sorted from blood. The TCR comes from a man aged 25-40 years in good health. The genes are TRBV6-1 and TRBJ1-2; D gene uncertain. The CDR3 coding sequence is TGTGCCAGCAGTGAATTTCGTGGGGATGGCTACACCTTC. As protein: CASSEFRGDGYTF.